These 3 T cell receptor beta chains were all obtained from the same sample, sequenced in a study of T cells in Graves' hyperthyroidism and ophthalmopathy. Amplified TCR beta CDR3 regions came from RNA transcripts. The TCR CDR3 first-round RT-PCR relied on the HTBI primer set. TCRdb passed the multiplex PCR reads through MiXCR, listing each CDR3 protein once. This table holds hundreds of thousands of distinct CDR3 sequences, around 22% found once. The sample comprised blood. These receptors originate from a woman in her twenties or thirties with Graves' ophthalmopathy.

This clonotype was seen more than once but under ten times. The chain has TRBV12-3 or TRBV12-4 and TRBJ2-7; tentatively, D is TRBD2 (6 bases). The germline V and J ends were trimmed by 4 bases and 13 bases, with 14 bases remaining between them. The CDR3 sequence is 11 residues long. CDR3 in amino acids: CASSSPGLLYF. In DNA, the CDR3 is TGTGCCAGCAGTTCCCCGGGACTGTTATACTTC.

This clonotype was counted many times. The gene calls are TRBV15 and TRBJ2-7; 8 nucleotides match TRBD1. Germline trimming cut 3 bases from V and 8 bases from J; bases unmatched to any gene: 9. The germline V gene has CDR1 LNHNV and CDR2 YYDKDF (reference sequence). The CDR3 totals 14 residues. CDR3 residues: CATSRAGQVKKQYF. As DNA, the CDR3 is TGTGCCACCAGCAGGGCGGGACAGGTTAAGAAGCAGTACTTC.

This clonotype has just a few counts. CDR3 nucleotide sequence: TGTGCCAGCTCACCAAGGGAAGGGACCCAGCATTTT. Its translation is CASSPREGTQHF. This sequence joins TRBV18 and TRBJ1-5; D gene uncertain. Trimming took 2 bases from V and 11 from J, leaving 10 bases between them. The CDR3 loop spans 12 amino acids. Germline V gene data show CDR1 as KGHSH and CDR2 as LQKENI.